These 4 T cell receptor beta chains were sequenced from one sample in a study of T cell responses to AZD1222 COVID-19 vaccine. TCRdb's table, derived via immunoSEQ multiplex PCR, lists solely in-frame clones and lacks some. The data contain 150,000 to 200,000 clones, just under 95% of them singletons. The sequences come from peripheral blood, collected on day 0 of AZD1222 vaccination. The receptors derive from an adult in good health.

This chain joins TRBV18 and TRBJ1-5; 8 bases are a match to TRBD1. J lost 5 bases, V lost 0 bases, and 3 bases had no gene match. There are 15 residues in the CDR3. Germline V lookup: CDR1 KGHSH, CDR2 LQKENI. The DNA for the CDR3 is TGTGCCAGCTCACCACCGTCCAGGGGGCATCAGCCCCAGCATTTT. Translating gives CASSPPSRGHQPQHF.

The chain combines TRBV5-4 with TRBJ2-5; perhaps TRBD1 as D (6 bases). Deletions cut 4 bases from V and 5 bases from J, with 18 bases between. The CDR3 runs to 15 residues. The V gene's germline CDR1 is SGHNT and CDR2 YYREEE (reference sequence). As DNA, the CDR3 is TGTGCCAGCAGCCCTAGGGGGAGCGCCCGGGAGACCCAGTACTTC. Protein: CASSPRGSARETQYF.

The rearrangement uses TRBV19 and TRBJ1-5, with 9 bases matching TRBD1. After removal of 6 bases from V and 2 bases from J, the junction contained 8 bases not matched to a gene. Germline V gene data show CDR1 as LNHDA and CDR2 as SQIVND (reference sequence). The CDR3 is 16 residues long. CDR3 DNA sequence: TGTGCCAGTAGCAACTACAGGGGGCCTGGCAATCAGCCCCAGCATTTT. This translates into CASSNYRGPGNQPQHF.

The chain couples TRBV5-6 to TRBJ1-1; D is perhaps TRBD1 (5 bases). The CDR3 sequence is 12 residues long. The V and J ends lost 2 bases and 6 bases respectively, with 8 bases between them. Germline V gene sequence: CDR1 SGHDT, CDR2 YYEEEE. CDR3 region: CASSFMGPEAFF. CDR3 coding DNA: TGTGCCAGCAGCTTTATGGGGCCTGAAGCTTTCTTT.